The 9 T cell receptor beta chains reported below all come from one sample, sequenced in a study of immune cell composition in non-small cell lung cancer. TCRdb's table, derived via immunoSEQ multiplex PCR, lists solely in-frame clones and lacks some. This repertoire shows roughly 8,100 clones, 67% found once; its top ten account for about 25%. The normal lung sample lay at least 3 cm, and maximally far, from the tumour. Sequenced input: non-adjacent lung tissue. Every receptor here comes from a human donor with non-small cell lung cancer.

The CDR3 reads CARTGRNQPQHF. The CDR3 DNA follows: TGTGCCAGGACAGGGCGCAATCAGCCCCAGCATTTT. This chain joins TRBV27 and TRBJ1-5, with 7 bases fitting TRBD1. With V trimmed by 9 bases and J by 2 bases, 1 base remained unmatched. The length of the CDR3 is 12 residues. CDR1 is MNHEY and CDR2 is SMNVEV in the germline V gene (reference sequence).

J is TRBJ2-2 and V is TRBV7-9, with TRBD1 matching over 10 bases. The CDR3 runs 16 residues. Trimming took 5 bases from V and 7 from J; bases not matched to a gene: 10. CDR1 SEHNR and CDR2 FQNEAQ come from the germline V gene (reference sequence). The CDR3 DNA sequence: TGTGCCAGCAGCCCCTCGACGGGACAGGGGTTCGGGGAGCTGTTTTTT. This gives the protein CASSPSTGQGFGELFF.

This sequence joins TRBV11-2 and TRBJ2-1; D perhaps matches TRBD1 (5 bases). V shed 6 bases and J shed 4 bases, with 10 bases lying between them. This CDR3 is built from 13 residues. Germline V gene sequence: CDR1 SGHAT, CDR2 FQNNGV. In DNA form, the CDR3 reads TGTGCCAGCAGTTTACAGGTTTACAATGAGCAGTTCTTC. It translates to CASSLQVYNEQFF. The full variable domain, rest sourced from reference TRBV11-2 and TRBJ2-1, is EAGVAQSPRYKIIEKRQSVAFWCNPISGHATLYWYQQILGQGPKLLIQFQNNGVVDDSQLPKDRFSAERLKGVDSTLKIQPAKLEDSAVYLCASSLQVYNEQFFGPGTRLTVL.

CDR3 protein: CASSQSWNTGELFF. The CDR3, as DNA: TGCGCCAGCAGCCAATCCTGGAACACCGGGGAGCTGTTTTTT. This chain uses TRBV4-3 with TRBJ2-2; D is unresolved. There are 14 residues in the CDR3. Germline CDR1 reads LGHNA; CDR2 reads YSLEER. V was trimmed by 2 bases and J by 1 base, leaving 5 bases between them.

The chain links TRBV6-1 to TRBJ2-2; 7 bases align to TRBD1. Germline V gives CDR1 MNHNS, CDR2 SASEGT. CDR3 length: 15 residues. J was trimmed by 2 bases and V by 6 bases; bases with no gene match: 6. The CDR3 spells CASRSGTANTGELFF. The CDR3 DNA reads as TGTGCCAGCAGATCCGGGACAGCAAACACCGGGGAGCTGTTTTTT.

This clone is a singleton in its sample. The gene calls are TRBV6-5 and TRBJ2-7, with D possibly being TRBD1 (5 bases). Germline CDR1 reads MNHEY; CDR2 reads SVGAGI. This CDR3 has 14 amino acids. Trimming took 2 bases from V and 5 from J, leaving 13 bases between them. Here the CDR3 DNA reads TGTGCCAGCAGTTACCCAGGGTCGGCAGACGAGCAGTACTTC. Translated, it gives CASSYPGSADEQYF.

V usage is TRBV7-6 and J usage is TRBJ1-2; 9 bases are shared with TRBD1. Per germline, CDR1 SGHVS and CDR2 FNYEAQ. V shed 0 bases and J 6 bases; nucleotides not matched to a gene: 5. CDR3 length equals 15 residues. In DNA form, the CDR3 reads TGTGCCAGCAGCTTAGCGGGGACAGGGAAAAATGGCTACACCTTC. Protein product: CASSLAGTGKNGYTF. The full variable domain, rest sourced from reference TRBV7-6 and TRBJ1-2, is GAGVSQSPRYKVTKRGQDVALRCDPISGHVSLYWYRQALGQGPEFLTYFNYEAQQDKSGLPNDRFSAERPEGSISTLTIQRTEQRDSAMYRCASSLAGTGKNGYTFGSGTRLTVV.

The chain combines TRBV1 with TRBJ2-2; the table's D call, TRBD2, was not checked against the DNA. TRBV1 is a pseudogene segment. This CDR3 is 17 amino acids long. The CDR3 is CTSSSNLRGGRPGELFF. The CDR3 nucleotides are TGCACCAGCAGCAGTAATCTGCGGGGGGGGCGCCCCGGGGAGCTGTTTTTT.

CDR3 coding DNA: TGTGCCAGCAGCCTGGCTAGCGCCGCAGATACGCAGTATTTT. It encodes CASSLASAADTQYF. The rearrangement joins TRBV14 to TRBJ2-3; D perhaps matches TRBD2 (6 bases). With 4 bases removed from V and 4 bases from J, the gap between germline ends came to 12 bases. The CDR3 length is 14 residues. From germline, CDR1 is SGHDN and CDR2 FVKESK.